The 27 T cell receptor beta chains presented below share a single source sample, sequenced in a study of shared clonotypes between healthy human individuals. Method: immunoSEQ multiplex PCR; TCRdb's copy keeps in-frame clones and lacks some. The sample has a few million clones; around nine tenths are singletons. The material sequenced was naive CD4+ T cells sorted from blood. Subset defined: CD45RA+ positively selected. Receptor source: a man between 18 and 35 years old in good health.

V is TRBV5-1 and J is TRBJ1-2, with 9 positions matching TRBD1. In germline, CDR1 is SGHRS, CDR2 YFSETQ. The CDR3 loop spans 15 amino acids. V was clipped by 5 bases and J by 8 bases; unmatched bases: 13. CDR3 DNA: TGCGCCAGCAGAGGAGGGACAGGGCGAGGATCCGGCTACACCTTC. This encodes CASRGGTGRGSGYTF.

This clone occurred once. This same CDR3 is encoded by further DNA sequences in the sample. The chain combines TRBV5-1 with TRBJ1-2; TRBD1 agrees at 8 bases. Germline assignment: CDR1 SGHRS and CDR2 YFSETQ. CDR3 length: 13 amino acids. J gave up 3 bases and V 5 bases, and 3 bases lay outside the gene matches. CDR3 bases: TGCGCCAGCAGTCCAGGGGGCGACTATGGCTACACCTTC. Its translation is CASSPGGDYGYTF.

The chain is built from TRBV7-2 and TRBJ2-7; the D gene is possibly TRBD1 (5 bases). The V gene's germline CDR1 is SGHTA and CDR2 FQGNSA. V was clipped by 2 bases and J by 6 bases, with 14 bases between them. The CDR3 totals 14 residues. CDR3 sequence: CASSLRTTSSEQYF. As DNA, the CDR3 is TGTGCCAGCAGCTTAAGGACAACTTCGAGCGAGCAGTACTTC.

The rearrangement links TRBV30 to TRBJ1-6; D might be TRBD1 (5 bases). The CDR3 runs 17 residues. From germline, CDR1 is GTSNPN and CDR2 SVGIG (reference sequence). Trimming shortened V by 5 bases and J by 7 bases, and 24 bases separated the two germline ends. This chain's CDR3 is CAWAGRAIGFPNSPLHF. In DNA form, the CDR3 reads TGTGCCTGGGCTGGCAGGGCAATCGGTTTTCCCAATTCACCCCTCCACTTT.

This chain uses TRBV2 with TRBJ2-1, with TRBD2 identical over 11 bases. Germline V gives CDR1 SNHLY, CDR2 FYNNEI. Trimming cost V 0 bases and J 7 bases; bases outside gene matches: 5. CDR3 length: 16 residues. The CDR3 loop is CASSEAGTSGLNEQFF. CDR3 DNA: TGTGCCAGCAGTGAAGCAGGGACTAGCGGTTTGAATGAGCAGTTCTTC.

A remark on this clone: The sample contains more than one DNA sequence encoding this CDR3. This sequence joins TRBV12-5 and TRBJ2-1, with D unclear. V was cut by 0 bases and J by 7 bases, with 1 base left in between. The CDR3 is made up of 11 amino acids. CDR1 is LGHNT, CDR2 FRNRAP, per germline. In DNA form, the CDR3 reads TGTGCTAGTGGTTTGGTTAATGAGCAGTTCTTC. Encoded protein: CASGLVNEQFF.

V is TRBV18 and J is TRBJ2-2; 9 bases agree with TRBD1. The CDR3 is 17 amino acids. J was trimmed by 0 bases and V by 3 bases; bases with no gene match: 5. The V gene's germline CDR1 is KGHSH and CDR2 LQKENI. CDR3 loop: CASSPPDRGSNTGELFF. CDR3 sequence (DNA): TGTGCCAGCTCACCCCCGGACAGGGGATCGAACACCGGGGAGCTGTTTTTT.

The CDR3 nucleotides read TGTGCCAGCAGCTTTGGCGACAGTCGGGGTGAAAAACTGTTTTTT. This sequence encodes CASSFGDSRGEKLFF. The chain links TRBV7-2 to TRBJ1-4; the D gene is possibly TRBD1 (5 bases). V was shortened by 3 bases and J by 7 bases, with 15 bases between the two germline ends. Germline V gene sequence: CDR1 SGHTA, CDR2 FQGNSA. This CDR3 is built from 15 residues.

This chain links TRBV19 with TRBJ1-1; maybe TRBD1 (6 bases). Germline V gene lookup returns CDR1 LNHDA and CDR2 SQIVND (reference sequence). The CDR3 is 15 amino acids. Trimming removed 8 bases from V and 0 bases from J, with 16 bases in between. This CDR3 is CASSQTGTMNTEAFF. As DNA, the CDR3 is TGTGCCAGTTCTCAGACAGGCACGATGAACACTGAAGCTTTCTTT.

The CDR3 sequence: CASSSPGLSGNTIYF. The CDR3 coding sequence is TGTGCCAGCAGCTCGCCAGGACTGTCTGGAAACACCATATATTTT. The chain couples TRBV7-2 to TRBJ1-3; D is unresolved. This CDR3 contains 15 residues. Trimming removed 4 bases from V and 1 base from J, with 11 bases in between. Germline CDR1 SGHTA, CDR2 FQGNSA.

This clone was observed a single time. The chain combines TRBV29-1 with TRBJ2-7, with 7 bases that match TRBD2. Looked up from germline, CDR1 is SQVTM and CDR2 is ANQGSEA. CDR3 length: 13 amino acids. The junction had 3 bases not matched to a gene; V was cut back by 2 bases and J by 2 bases. CDR3 in amino acids: CSVESGTAYEQYF. As DNA, the CDR3 is TGCAGCGTTGAAAGCGGGACCGCCTACGAGCAGTACTTC.

As to this clone: The sample has other DNA sequences that encode this CDR3 too. This rearrangement joins TRBV5-1 to TRBJ2-1; either TRBD1 or TRBD2 may fit D (5 bases each). Germline V gene sequence: CDR1 SGHRS, CDR2 YFSETQ. V shed 4 bases and J shed 4 bases, with 12 bases lying between them. The CDR3 consists of 14 residues. This chain's CDR3 is CASSPGTVYNEQFF. CDR3 nucleotides: TGCGCCAGCAGCCCGGGGACGGTTTACAATGAGCAGTTCTTC.

J is TRBJ2-5 and V is TRBV5-1; the D gene is possibly TRBD2 (7 bases). The CDR3 has 15 amino acids. The V gene lost 4 bases and the J gene lost 5 bases, with 18 bases spanning the gap. Germline V CDR1 and CDR2: SGHRS, YFSETQ. CDR3 sequence: CASSLFAGAQETQYF. In DNA, the CDR3 is TGCGCCAGCAGCCTCTTTGCGGGGGCGCAGGAGACCCAGTACTTC.

This chain joins TRBV25-1 and TRBJ1-3; unclear D gene. The CDR3 consists of 10 residues. Trimming left V 8 bases short and J 7 bases short, with 6 bases between. Germline CDR1 and CDR2: MGHDK and SYGVNS. The CDR3 here is CASGSNTIYF. In DNA form, the CDR3 reads TGTGCCAGCGGAAGTAACACCATATATTTT.

J is TRBJ2-1 and V is TRBV6-1; D gene uncertain. There are 16 residues in the CDR3. The V end was cut by 1 base, the J end by 6 bases, with 16 bases between. In germline, CDR1 is MNHNS, CDR2 SASEGT. DNA for the CDR3: TGTGCCAGCAGTGAAGATGGTAGCCAGTTTTCCAATGAGCAGTTCTTC. Translation gives CASSEDGSQFSNEQFF.

V is TRBV6-4 and J is TRBJ1-1; D is undetermined. Germline lookup yields CDR1 MRHNA and CDR2 SNTAGT. Trimming cost V 0 bases and J 6 bases, with 8 bases left between them. CDR3 length equals 13 residues. The CDR3 protein is CASSDSRSSEAFF. Written as DNA, the CDR3 is TGTGCCAGCAGTGACTCGAGGAGTTCTGAAGCTTTCTTT.

V usage is TRBV19 and J usage is TRBJ2-3; a weak D match, TRBD2 (5 bases). CDR3 length: 15 residues. Germline V gene lookup returns CDR1 LNHDA and CDR2 SQIVND (reference sequence). V lost 6 bases, J lost 2 bases, and 15 bases lay in between. CDR3: CASRSPGWYTDTQYF. The CDR3 coding sequence is TGTGCCAGTAGATCCCCGGGGTGGTACACAGATACGCAGTATTTT.

The chain couples TRBV7-9 to TRBJ2-3, with a weak D call TRBD2 (6 bases). V lost 1 base to trimming and J lost 3 bases, with 14 bases between them. This CDR3 has 16 residues. Germline V gives CDR1 SEHNR, CDR2 FQNEAQ (reference sequence). CDR3 sequence reads: CASSLEISGETDTQYF. CDR3 nucleotides: TGTGCCAGCAGCTTAGAGATTAGCGGAGAAACAGATACGCAGTATTTT.

This sequence joins TRBV19 and TRBJ2-7; D may be TRBD1 or TRBD2 (5 bases each). The CDR3 runs 14 residues. Trimming removed 3 bases from V and 5 bases from J, with 14 bases in between. The germline V gene encodes CDR1 LNHDA and CDR2 SQIVND (reference sequence). For the CDR3, the DNA is TGTGCCAGTAGTATCTATGGGACCGGGGACGAGCAGTACTTC. This gives the protein CASSIYGTGDEQYF. The variable domain in full, completed from reference TRBV19 and TRBJ2-7, reads DGGITQSPKYLFRKEGQNVTLSCEQNLNHDAMYWYRQDPGQGLRLIYYSQIVNDFQKGDIAEGYSVSREKKESFPLTVTSAQKNPTAFYLCASSIYGTGDEQYFGPGTRLTVT.

This clone showed up just once. The chain employs TRBV7-2 and TRBJ1-1; D not resolved. With 3 bases removed from V and 0 bases from J, the gap between germline ends came to 11 bases. Germline V gene lookup returns CDR1 SGHTA and CDR2 FQGNSA. The CDR3 totals 15 residues. Written as DNA, the CDR3 is TGTGCCAGCAGCTTTTCAGGAGGCATGAACACTGAAGCTTTCTTT. This codes for CASSFSGGMNTEAFF. The full variable domain, its missing parts supplied by reference TRBV7-2 and TRBJ1-1, is GAGVSQSPSNKVTEKGKDVELRCDPISGHTALYWYRQSLGQGLEFLIYFQGNSAPDKSGLPSDRFSAERTGGSVSTLTIQRTQQEDSAVYLCASSFSGGMNTEAFFGQGTRLTVV.

The rearrangement links TRBV6-5 to TRBJ2-7; D not resolved. Germline V gene data show CDR1 as MNHEY and CDR2 as SVGAGI. V gave up 6 bases and J gave up 0 bases, with 12 bases separating them. CDR3 length: 14 amino acids. CDR3 protein: CASRLDGLSYEQYF. CDR3 sequence (DNA): TGTGCCAGCAGATTGGACGGGCTCTCCTACGAGCAGTACTTC.

Details on this clone: Other DNA sequences in this specimen translate into the identical CDR3. The J gene is TRBJ2-5, the V gene TRBV5-1, with D maybe TRBD1 (5 bases). Germline-derived CDR1 and CDR2 are SGHRS and YFSETQ. Between the trimmed V and J ends, which lost 0 bases and 4 bases, there was a span of 10 bases. The CDR3 has 14 residues. DNA for the CDR3: TGCGCCAGCAGCTTGGGGCAGGGTCGAGAGACCCAGTACTTC. This gives the protein CASSLGQGRETQYF. The variable domain in full, with the rest retrieved from reference TRBV5-1 and TRBJ2-5, is KAGVTQTPRYLIKTRGQQVTLSCSPISGHRSVSWYQQTPGQGLQFLFEYFSETQRNKGNFPGRFSGRQFSNSRSEMNVSTLELGDSALYLCASSLGQGRETQYFGPGTRLLVL.

Of note for this clone: Within the sample, other DNA sequences also encode this same CDR3. The chain carries TRBV9 and TRBJ2-2; 14 nucleotides line up with TRBD2. After removal of 0 bases from V and 7 bases from J, the junction contained 2 bases not matched to a gene. Germline V gives CDR1 SGDLS, CDR2 YYNGEE. This CDR3 spans 16 amino acids. The CDR3 DNA is TGTGCCAGCAGCGTAGGACTAGCGGGAGGGGTCGGGGAGCTGTTTTTT. Its translation: CASSVGLAGGVGELFF.

The gene calls are TRBV7-2 and TRBJ1-6; TRBD1 matches 7 bases. With V trimmed by 2 bases and J by 7 bases, 5 bases remained unmatched. Germline V lookup: CDR1 SGHTA, CDR2 FQGNSA. This CDR3 region has 15 residues. CDR3 sequence reads: CASSLRGRENSPLHF. The CDR3 coding sequence is TGTGCCAGCAGCTTAAGGGGGCGGGAAAATTCACCCCTCCACTTT.

The chain has TRBV7-2 and TRBJ2-7; TRBD2 agrees at 11 bases. The trim removed 4 bases at V and 0 bases at J, leaving 2 bases unmatched. Germline-derived CDR1 and CDR2 are SGHTA and FQGNSA. This CDR3 has 15 amino acids. The CDR3 region has the DNA TGTGCCAGCAGCTCTAGCGGGGGGTTCTCCTACGAGCAGTACTTC. This encodes CASSSSGGFSYEQYF.

The V call is TRBV10-2, the J call TRBJ2-1; D remains ambiguous. Trimming removed 2 bases at V and 5 bases at J, with 7 bases between. CDR1 and CDR2 from the germline V gene are WSHSY and SAAADI. The CDR3 contains 13 residues. CDR3: CASSEIWDNEQFF. The CDR3 DNA follows: TGCGCCAGCAGTGAGATTTGGGACAATGAGCAGTTCTTC.

The chain has TRBV6-1 and TRBJ2-5, with 9 nucleotides matching TRBD2. Germline V gene sequence: CDR1 MNHNS, CDR2 SASEGT. The V and J ends lost 10 bases and 5 bases, in that order; junction bases with no gene match: 8. CDR3 length equals 13 residues. This CDR3 reads CATLGGRVETQYF. The CDR3 nucleotides are TGTGCCACTCTCGGCGGGAGGGTGGAGACCCAGTACTTC.